Listed here are 26 T cell receptor beta chains from one sample, sequenced in a study of glioma-infiltrating T cells after dendritic cell vaccination. The table came from immunoSEQ multiplex PCR; TCRdb's copy has only in-frame clones and leaves some out. The repertoire includes over 80,000 clones, roughly four fifths of them detected once, and less than 2.5% sits in the top ten. The time point denotes: after dendritic cell vaccination, including at tumor progression/relapse. This sample comprised blood, obtained after dendritic cell vaccination. Every receptor here comes from a human donor with glioblastoma.

This clone has only one observation. The CDR3, as DNA: TGTGCCAGCAGCCAGCGGGGGGACTCCGGTGGCTACACCTTC. Its translation: CASSQRGDSGGYTF. The chain joins TRBV7-9 to TRBJ1-2, with a tentative D call TRBD1 (5 bases). The V and J ends lost 5 bases and 7 bases respectively, with 17 bases between them. This CDR3 spans 14 amino acids. Per germline, CDR1 SEHNR and CDR2 FQNEAQ (reference sequence).

This clone came up once. The chain has TRBV7-8 and TRBJ2-7, with 11 bases fitting TRBD2. This CDR3 comprises 16 residues. V was clipped by 5 bases and J by 0 bases; unmatched bases: 6. Germline-derived CDR1 and CDR2 are SGHVS and FQNEAQ. The CDR3 coding sequence is TGTGCCAGCAGCAAACCTAGCGGGGGGAGCTCCTACGAGCAGTACGTC. This encodes CASSKPSGGSSYEQYV.

The V gene is TRBV2, the J gene TRBJ1-5; 12 nucleotides match TRBD1. This CDR3 is built from 16 residues. CDR1 and CDR2 (germline): SNHLY, FYNNEI. The junction had 5 bases not matched to a gene; V was cut back by 2 bases and J by 6 bases. In nucleotides, the CDR3 is TGTGCCAGCAGTGAACAGGGACAGGGGGCGGGTCAGCCCCAGCATTTT. Protein product: CASSEQGQGAGQPQHF. Full variable domain (rest looked up from reference TRBV2 and TRBJ1-5): EPEVTQTPSHQVTQMGQEVILRCVPISNHLYFYWYRQILGQKVEFLVSFYNNEISEKSEIFDDQFSVERPDGSNFTLKIRSTKLEDSAMYFCASSEQGQGAGQPQHFGDGTRLSIL.

V gene TRBV25-1 combines with J gene TRBJ1-4; D is unclear. V was clipped by 6 bases and J by 1 base, with 15 bases between them. The CDR3 sequence is 16 residues long. Germline assignment: CDR1 MGHDK and CDR2 SYGVNS. The CDR3 DNA is TGTGCCAGCAGCCCCTTAGCGGGGTTAACTAATGAAAAACTGTTTTTT. This translates into CASSPLAGLTNEKLFF.

The chain joins TRBV5-1 to TRBJ2-6, with TRBD1 identical over 12 bases. This CDR3 region has 17 residues. V shed 4 bases, J shed 2 bases, and the junction held 4 bases outside the gene matches. The germline V gene encodes CDR1 SGHRS and CDR2 YFSETQ. CDR3 sequence (DNA): TGCGCCAGCAGCCGGGGGACAGGGGGCGCTGGGGCCAACGTCCTGACTTTC. Its protein product is CASSRGTGGAGANVLTF.

This clone has more than one count but fewer than ten. The gene calls are TRBV27 and TRBJ2-3, with 10 bases identical to TRBD2. The CDR3 loop spans 19 amino acids. The ends lost 2 bases at V and 0 bases at J; junction bases unmatched: 11. Germline V lookup: CDR1 MNHEY, CDR2 SMNVEV (reference sequence). This CDR3 reads CASSLGTSALSPSTDTQYF. CDR3 coding DNA: TGTGCCAGCAGTTTAGGGACTAGCGCTCTGTCACCTAGCACAGATACGCAGTATTTT.

This chain uses TRBV19 with TRBJ2-1; maybe TRBD2 (5 bases). V lost 4 bases and J lost 0, with 10 bases in between. Germline loops: CDR1 LNHDA, CDR2 SQIVND (reference sequence). The CDR3 runs to 15 residues. The CDR3 region is CASSTLGSSYNEQFF. The CDR3 DNA is TGTGCCAGTAGTACCCTAGGGAGCTCCTACAATGAGCAGTTCTTC. Looking up the rest from reference TRBV19 and TRBJ2-1 gives the full variable domain: DGGITQSPKYLFRKEGQNVTLSCEQNLNHDAMYWYRQDPGQGLRLIYYSQIVNDFQKGDIAEGYSVSREKKESFPLTVTSAQKNPTAFYLCASSTLGSSYNEQFFGPGTRLTVL.

This clone was detected only a few times. The chain joins TRBV6-1 to TRBJ1-1, with TRBD1 matching 8 bases. The V segment lost 4 bases and the J segment 5 bases; nucleotides outside the gene matches: 12. The CDR3 is made up of 16 amino acids. Germline V gene lookup returns CDR1 MNHNS and CDR2 SASEGT. Written as DNA, the CDR3 is TGTGCCAGCAGTGGCCTGACAGGGGCCTTCGGGACTGAAGCTTTCTTT. Translation gives CASSGLTGAFGTEAFF.

This chain links TRBV29-1 with TRBJ2-5; TRBD1 aligns across 8 bases. The CDR3 totals 15 residues. Per the germline V gene, CDR1 is SQVTM and CDR2 is ANQGSEA. V trimming: 4 bases; J trimming: 5 bases; junction bases outside the gene matches: 12. The CDR3 DNA follows: TGCAGCGTTGTAAGACCGGGACAGGTGGGGGAGACCCAGTACTTC. It translates to CSVVRPGQVGETQYF.

J is TRBJ2-1 and V is TRBV15; TRBD1 matches 9 bases. Per germline, CDR1 LNHNV and CDR2 YYDKDF (reference sequence). This CDR3 has 17 amino acids. J gave up 0 bases and V 2 bases, and 5 bases lay outside the gene matches. CDR3 in DNA: TGTGCCACCAGCAGAAGGACAGGGGCGATCTCCTACAATGAGCAGTTCTTC. Amino acids: CATSRRTGAISYNEQFF.

The chain couples TRBV19 to TRBJ1-5; 7 bases match TRBD1. CDR1 is LNHDA and CDR2 is SQIVND in the germline V gene (reference sequence). Germline trimming cut 8 bases from V and 4 bases from J; bases unmatched to any gene: 8. This CDR3 has 14 residues. The CDR3 loop is CASLPGQLNQPQHF. CDR3 DNA sequence: TGTGCCAGTTTACCGGGACAGCTAAATCAGCCCCAGCATTTT. The entire variable domain, with the rest obtained from reference TRBV19 and TRBJ1-5, is as follows: DGGITQSPKYLFRKEGQNVTLSCEQNLNHDAMYWYRQDPGQGLRLIYYSQIVNDFQKGDIAEGYSVSREKKESFPLTVTSAQKNPTAFYLCASLPGQLNQPQHFGDGTRLSIL.

The chain links TRBV19 to TRBJ2-1; 10 nucleotides match TRBD2. The CDR3 has 15 residues. V trimming: 6 bases; J trimming: 9 bases; junction bases outside the gene matches: 11. Germline V gene lookup returns CDR1 LNHDA and CDR2 SQIVND (reference sequence). CDR3 residues: CASSSELAGGGEQFF. The CDR3 nucleotides read TGTGCCAGTAGCTCTGAATTAGCGGGGGGAGGTGAGCAGTTCTTC.

The chain joins TRBV6-1 to TRBJ1-1; 9 bases map to TRBD1. This CDR3 is 15 amino acids long. In germline, CDR1 is MNHNS, CDR2 SASEGT. V lost 2 bases and J lost 5; bases outside the gene matches: 6. The CDR3 nucleotides read TGTGCCAGCAGTGAACCGGGACAGGGAAGGACTGAAGCTTTCTTT. This gives the protein CASSEPGQGRTEAFF.

This rearrangement joins TRBV4-2 to TRBJ2-5; TRBD2 matches 12 bases. Trimming took 5 bases from V and 5 from J; bases not matched to a gene: 6. This CDR3 spans 15 amino acids. CDR1 is LGHNA and CDR2 is YNFKEQ in the germline V gene. The CDR3 protein is CASSERTSGVETQYF. Written as DNA, the CDR3 is TGTGCCAGCAGCGAACGGACTAGCGGGGTGGAGACCCAGTACTTC.

The rearrangement uses TRBV9 and TRBJ2-1; the D gene is possibly TRBD1 (5 bases). CDR3 size: 15 residues. Germline values: CDR1 SGDLS, CDR2 YYNGEE. V was trimmed by 0 bases and J by 5 bases, leaving 12 bases between them. CDR3 residues: CASSVAPLRDNEQFF. The CDR3 nucleotides read TGTGCCAGCAGCGTAGCACCCCTCAGGGACAATGAGCAGTTCTTC.

This clone has more than one count but fewer than ten. This rearrangement joins TRBV2 to TRBJ1-6, with a possible D match to TRBD1 (5 bases). This CDR3 comprises 14 residues. Germline loops: CDR1 SNHLY, CDR2 FYNNEI. The V end was cut by 7 bases, the J end by 6 bases, with 13 bases between. For the CDR3, the DNA is TGTGCCAGCAACCGACAGATATTTAATTCACCCCTCCACTTT. Its translation is CASNRQIFNSPLHF. The full variable domain, with the rest looked up from reference TRBV2 and TRBJ1-6, is EPEVTQTPSHQVTQMGQEVILRCVPISNHLYFYWYRQILGQKVEFLVSFYNNEISEKSEIFDDQFSVERPDGSNFTLKIRSTKLEDSAMYFCASNRQIFNSPLHFGNGTRLTVT.

A few counts support this clone. The CDR3 spells CASSLQGGSETQYF. In nucleotides, the CDR3 is TGCGCCAGCAGCTTGCAGGGAGGGTCAGAGACCCAGTACTTC. The V call is TRBV5-1, the J call TRBJ2-5, with 7 bases matching TRBD2. Trimming cost V 1 base and J 4 bases; bases outside gene matches: 4. The CDR3 runs 14 residues. Germline values: CDR1 SGHRS, CDR2 YFSETQ.

This clone was detected once. The chain carries TRBV5-4 and TRBJ1-6, with D hard to call. CDR1 and CDR2 from the germline V gene are SGHNT and YYREEE (reference sequence). Trimming stripped 1 base from V and 8 bases from J, with 10 bases between. CDR3 length equals 14 residues. CDR3 protein: CASSLPPADSPLHF. CDR3 DNA: TGTGCCAGCAGCTTGCCCCCTGCGGATTCACCCCTCCACTTT. The whole variable domain, remainder taken from reference TRBV5-4 and TRBJ1-6, is ETGVTQSPTHLIKTRGQQVTLRCSSQSGHNTVSWYQQALGQGPQFIFQYYREEENGRGNFPPRFSGLQFPNYSSELNVNALELDDSALYLCASSLPPADSPLHFGNGTRLTVT.

This clone showed up just once. The V and J genes are TRBV18 and TRBJ1-2, with 7 nucleotides matching TRBD1. The CDR3 loop spans 15 amino acids. Per germline, CDR1 KGHSH and CDR2 LQKENI. J gave up 0 bases and V 8 bases, and 9 bases lay outside the gene matches. The CDR3 DNA is TGTGCCAGCGAACGGGTGGGGACAGCTAACTATGGCTACACCTTC. It codes for CASERVGTANYGYTF.

CDR3 nucleotides: TGTGCCAGCAGCCCCGCTGGGGCCAACGTCCTGACTTTC. Translated: CASSPAGANVLTF. V usage is TRBV11-2 and J usage is TRBJ2-6; D gene unclear. CDR3 length: 13 residues. Trimming pared 5 bases from V and 2 bases from J, leaving 4 bases between. The germline V gene encodes CDR1 SGHAT and CDR2 FQNNGV.

This clone was detected once. The V gene is TRBV6-1, the J gene TRBJ2-7; 9 bases match TRBD1. Trimming took 6 bases from V and 2 from J; bases not matched to a gene: 8. CDR1 is MNHNS and CDR2 is SASEGT in the germline V gene. The CDR3 runs to 15 residues. CDR3 nucleotide sequence: TGTGCCAGCAGATTCTCGGGACAGGGAACCTACGAGCAGTACGTC. Its protein is CASRFSGQGTYEQYV.

V gene TRBV5-4 combines with J gene TRBJ1-4; tentative D call: TRBD1 (5 bases). Trimming left V 0 bases short and J 5 bases short, with 8 bases between. Germline V lookup: CDR1 SGHNT, CDR2 YYREEE (reference sequence). The CDR3 spans 14 residues. DNA for the CDR3: TGTGCCAGCAGCTTGGGACAGACGAATGAAAAACTGTTTTTT. It translates to CASSLGQTNEKLFF.

This clone was observed a single time. This rearrangement joins TRBV10-1 to TRBJ2-1; 7 nucleotides agree with TRBD1. The junction had 9 bases not matched to a gene; V was cut back by 6 bases and J by 4 bases. CDR1 is WNHNN, CDR2 SYGVQD, per germline (reference sequence). CDR3 length equals 15 residues. CDR3 nucleotides: TGCGCCAGCAGGGGTGGGGACAGCTATTACAATGAGCAGTTCTTC. Encoded protein: CASRGGDSYYNEQFF.

The chain carries TRBV2 and TRBJ1-1; D remains unclear. Trimming cost V 1 base and J 2 bases, with 8 bases left between them. The CDR3 has 14 residues. Germline values: CDR1 SNHLY, CDR2 FYNNEI. The CDR3 DNA reads as TGTGCCAGCAGTGAAGAAGCTGTAAACACTGAAGCTTTCTTT. Amino acid sequence: CASSEEAVNTEAFF.

The chain joins TRBV5-4 to TRBJ2-3, with no clear D. Trimming left V 4 bases short and J 0 bases short, with 3 bases between. CDR1 is SGHNT and CDR2 is YYREEE in the germline V gene (reference sequence). The CDR3 totals 12 residues. The CDR3 DNA follows: TGTGCCAGCAGCCCAAGCACAGATACGCAGTATTTT. It translates to CASSPSTDTQYF.

This chain uses TRBV2 with TRBJ2-5; D not certain. Deletions cut 3 bases from V and 7 bases from J, with 3 bases between. The CDR3 loop spans 10 amino acids. The germline CDR1 and CDR2 sequences are SNHLY and FYNNEI. The CDR3 here is CASSDRTQYF. The CDR3 DNA reads TGTGCCAGCAGTGACCGGACCCAGTACTTC.